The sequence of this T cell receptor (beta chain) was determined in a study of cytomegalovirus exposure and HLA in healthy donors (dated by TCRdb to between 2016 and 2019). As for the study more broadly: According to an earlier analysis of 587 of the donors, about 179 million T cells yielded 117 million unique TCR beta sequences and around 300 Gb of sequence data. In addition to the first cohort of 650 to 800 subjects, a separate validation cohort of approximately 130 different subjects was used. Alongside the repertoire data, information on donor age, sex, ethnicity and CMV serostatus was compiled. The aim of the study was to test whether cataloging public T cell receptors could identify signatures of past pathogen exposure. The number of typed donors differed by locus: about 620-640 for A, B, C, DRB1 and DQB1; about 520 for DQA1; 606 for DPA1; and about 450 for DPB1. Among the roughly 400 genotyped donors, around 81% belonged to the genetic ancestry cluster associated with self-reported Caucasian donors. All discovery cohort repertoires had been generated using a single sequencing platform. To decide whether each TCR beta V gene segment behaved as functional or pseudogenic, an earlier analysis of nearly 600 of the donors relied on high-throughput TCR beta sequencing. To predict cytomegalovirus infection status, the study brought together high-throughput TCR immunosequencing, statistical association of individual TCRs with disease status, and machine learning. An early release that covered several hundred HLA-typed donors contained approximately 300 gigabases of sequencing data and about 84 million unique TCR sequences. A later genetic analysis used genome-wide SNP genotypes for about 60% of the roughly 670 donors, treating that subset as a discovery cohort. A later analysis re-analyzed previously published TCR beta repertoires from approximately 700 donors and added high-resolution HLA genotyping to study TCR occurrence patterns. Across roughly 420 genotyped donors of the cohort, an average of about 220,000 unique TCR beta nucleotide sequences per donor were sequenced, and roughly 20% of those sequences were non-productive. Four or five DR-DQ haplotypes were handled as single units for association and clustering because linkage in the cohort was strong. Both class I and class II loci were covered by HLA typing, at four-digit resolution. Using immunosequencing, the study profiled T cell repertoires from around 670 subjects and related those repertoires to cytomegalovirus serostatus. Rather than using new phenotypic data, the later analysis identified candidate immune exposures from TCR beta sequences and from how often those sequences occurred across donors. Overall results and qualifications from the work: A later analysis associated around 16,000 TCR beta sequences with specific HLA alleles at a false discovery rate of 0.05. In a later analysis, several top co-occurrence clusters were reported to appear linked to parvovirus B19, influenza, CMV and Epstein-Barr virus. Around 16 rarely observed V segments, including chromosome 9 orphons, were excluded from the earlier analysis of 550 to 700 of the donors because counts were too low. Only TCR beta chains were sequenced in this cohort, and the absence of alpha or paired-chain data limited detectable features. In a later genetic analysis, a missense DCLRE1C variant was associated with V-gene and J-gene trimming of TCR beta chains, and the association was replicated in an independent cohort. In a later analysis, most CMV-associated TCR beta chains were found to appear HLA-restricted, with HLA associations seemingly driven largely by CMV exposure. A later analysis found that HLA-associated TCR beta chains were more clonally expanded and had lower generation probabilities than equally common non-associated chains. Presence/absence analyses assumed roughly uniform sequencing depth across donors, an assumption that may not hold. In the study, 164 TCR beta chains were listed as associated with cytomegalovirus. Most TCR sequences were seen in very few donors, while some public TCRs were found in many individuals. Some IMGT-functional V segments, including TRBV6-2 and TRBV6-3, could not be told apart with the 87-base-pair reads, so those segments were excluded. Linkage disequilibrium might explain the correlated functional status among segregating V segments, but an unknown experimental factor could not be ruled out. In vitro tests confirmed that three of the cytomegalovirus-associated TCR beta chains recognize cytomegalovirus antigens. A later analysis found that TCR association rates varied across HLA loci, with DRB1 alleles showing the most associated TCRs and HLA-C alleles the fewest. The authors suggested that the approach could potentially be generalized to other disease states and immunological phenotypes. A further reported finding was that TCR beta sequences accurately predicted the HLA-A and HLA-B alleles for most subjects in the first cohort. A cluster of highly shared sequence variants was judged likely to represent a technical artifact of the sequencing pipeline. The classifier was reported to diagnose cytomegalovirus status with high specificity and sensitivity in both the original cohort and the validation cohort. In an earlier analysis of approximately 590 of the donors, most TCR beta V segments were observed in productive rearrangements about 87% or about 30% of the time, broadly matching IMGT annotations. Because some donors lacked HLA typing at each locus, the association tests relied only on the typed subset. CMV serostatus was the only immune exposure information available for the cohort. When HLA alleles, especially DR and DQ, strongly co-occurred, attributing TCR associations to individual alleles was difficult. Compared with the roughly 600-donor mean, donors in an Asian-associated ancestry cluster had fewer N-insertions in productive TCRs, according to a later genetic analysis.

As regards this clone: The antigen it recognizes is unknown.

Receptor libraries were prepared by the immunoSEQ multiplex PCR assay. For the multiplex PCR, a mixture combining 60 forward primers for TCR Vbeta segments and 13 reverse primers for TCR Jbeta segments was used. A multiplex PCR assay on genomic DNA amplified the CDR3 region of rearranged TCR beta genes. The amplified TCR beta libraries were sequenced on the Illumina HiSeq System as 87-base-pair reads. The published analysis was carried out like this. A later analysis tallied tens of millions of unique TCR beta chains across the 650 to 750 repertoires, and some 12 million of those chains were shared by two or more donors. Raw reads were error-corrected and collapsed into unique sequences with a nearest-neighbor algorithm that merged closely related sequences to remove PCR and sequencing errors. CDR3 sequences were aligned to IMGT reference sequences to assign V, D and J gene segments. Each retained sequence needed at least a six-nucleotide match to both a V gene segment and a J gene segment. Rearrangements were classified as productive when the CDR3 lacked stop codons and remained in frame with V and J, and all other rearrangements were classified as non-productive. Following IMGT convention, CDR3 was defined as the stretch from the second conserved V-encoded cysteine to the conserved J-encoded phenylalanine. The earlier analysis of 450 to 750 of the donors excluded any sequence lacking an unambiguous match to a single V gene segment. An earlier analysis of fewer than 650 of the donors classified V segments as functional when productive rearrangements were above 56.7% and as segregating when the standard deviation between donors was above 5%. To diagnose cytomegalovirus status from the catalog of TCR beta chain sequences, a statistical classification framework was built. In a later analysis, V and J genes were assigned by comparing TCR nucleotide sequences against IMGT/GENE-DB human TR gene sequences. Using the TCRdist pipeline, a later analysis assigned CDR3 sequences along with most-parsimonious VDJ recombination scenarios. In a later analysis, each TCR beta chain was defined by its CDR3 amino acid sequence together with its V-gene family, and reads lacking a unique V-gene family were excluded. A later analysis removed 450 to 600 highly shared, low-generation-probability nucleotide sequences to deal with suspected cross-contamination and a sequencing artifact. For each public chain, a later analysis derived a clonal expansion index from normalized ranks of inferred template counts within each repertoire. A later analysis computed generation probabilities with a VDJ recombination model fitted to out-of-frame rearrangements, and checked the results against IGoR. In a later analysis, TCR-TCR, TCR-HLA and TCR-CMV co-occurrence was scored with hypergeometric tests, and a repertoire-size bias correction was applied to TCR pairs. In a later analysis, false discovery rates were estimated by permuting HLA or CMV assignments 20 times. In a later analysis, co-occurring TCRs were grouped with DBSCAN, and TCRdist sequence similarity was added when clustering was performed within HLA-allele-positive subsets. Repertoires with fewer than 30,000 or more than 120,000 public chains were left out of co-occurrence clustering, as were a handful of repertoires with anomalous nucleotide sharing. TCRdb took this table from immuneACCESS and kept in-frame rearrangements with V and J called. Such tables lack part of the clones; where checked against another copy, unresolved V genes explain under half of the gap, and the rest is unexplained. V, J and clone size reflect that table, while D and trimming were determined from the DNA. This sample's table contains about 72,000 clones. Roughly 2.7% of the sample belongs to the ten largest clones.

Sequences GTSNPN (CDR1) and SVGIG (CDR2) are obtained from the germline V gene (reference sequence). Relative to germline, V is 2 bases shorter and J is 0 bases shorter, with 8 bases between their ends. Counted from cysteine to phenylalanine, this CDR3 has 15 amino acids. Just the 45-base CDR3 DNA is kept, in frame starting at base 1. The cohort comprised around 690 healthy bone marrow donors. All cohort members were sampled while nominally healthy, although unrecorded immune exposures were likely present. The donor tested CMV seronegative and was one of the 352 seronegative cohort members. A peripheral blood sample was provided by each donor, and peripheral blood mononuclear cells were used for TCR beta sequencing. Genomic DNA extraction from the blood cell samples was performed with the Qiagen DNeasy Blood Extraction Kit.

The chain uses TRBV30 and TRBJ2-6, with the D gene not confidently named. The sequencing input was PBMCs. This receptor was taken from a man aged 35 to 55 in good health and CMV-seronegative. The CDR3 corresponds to CAWSPPSSGANVLTF. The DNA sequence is TGTGCCTGGAGTCCACCGAGCTCTGGGGCCAACGTCCTGACTTTC. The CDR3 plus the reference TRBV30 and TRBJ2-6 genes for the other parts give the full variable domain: SQTIHQWPATLVQPVGSPLSLECTVEGTSNPNLYWYRQAAGRGLQLLFYSVGIGQISSEVPQNLSASRPQDRQFILSSKKLLLSDSGFYLCAWSPPSSGANVLTFGAGSRLTVL.